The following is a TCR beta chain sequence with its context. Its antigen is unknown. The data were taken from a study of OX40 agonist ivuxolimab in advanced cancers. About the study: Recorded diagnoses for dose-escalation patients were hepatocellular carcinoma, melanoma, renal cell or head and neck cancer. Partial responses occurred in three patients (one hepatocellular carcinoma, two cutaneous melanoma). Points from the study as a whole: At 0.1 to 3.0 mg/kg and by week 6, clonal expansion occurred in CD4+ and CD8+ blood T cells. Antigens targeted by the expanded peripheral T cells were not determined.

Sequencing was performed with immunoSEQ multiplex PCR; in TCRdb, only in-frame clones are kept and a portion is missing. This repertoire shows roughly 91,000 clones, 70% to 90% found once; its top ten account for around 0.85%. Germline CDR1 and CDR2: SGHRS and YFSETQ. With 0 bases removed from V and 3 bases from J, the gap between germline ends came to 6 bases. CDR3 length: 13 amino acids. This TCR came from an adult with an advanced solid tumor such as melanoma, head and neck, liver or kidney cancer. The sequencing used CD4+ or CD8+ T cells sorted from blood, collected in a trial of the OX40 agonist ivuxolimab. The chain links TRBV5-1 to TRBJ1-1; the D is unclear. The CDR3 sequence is CASSLGGDTEAFF. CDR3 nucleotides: TGCGCCAGCAGCTTGGGCGGGGACACTGAAGCTTTCTTT.